The rows below give T cell receptor beta chains drawn from one sample of a study of beta chain features in type 1 diabetes. Clones were read by immunoSEQ multiplex PCR, and TCRdb kept only the in-frame ones, dropping some. The repertoire holds about 180,000 clones, with about 7.8% as singletons. The sequencing sample was made of central memory CD4+ T cells from blood. These receptor sequences come from a woman aged 35 to 49 with type 1 diabetes. The CDR3 runs from the conserved cysteine through the conserved F or W. Where a row states a size, it is once, few, many or the class of an expanded clone; other rows omit it.

CDR3 | size | V | length
CASSWGRAREPQHF | NA | TRBV28 | 14
CSVEEHTSRRGYTF | few | TRBV29-1 | 14
CASSLRGSGRENEQFF | few | TRBV11-2 | 16
CASSRDRDTEAFF | NA | TRBV2 | 13
CASSQDTGGTNNSPLHF | NA | TRBV4-3 | 17
CASSPETGMNTEAFF | few | TRBV18 | 15
CASSATLTDTQYF | NA | TRBV9 | 13
CASSRAEAGANVLTF | NA | TRBV9 | 15
CASRSNTGTVNEQYF | few | TRBV4-1 | 15
CASSVASGEYNEQFF | NA | TRBV2 | 15
CASSSTDMGGYTF | NA | TRBV7-2 | 13
CASSLSHQETQYF | few | TRBV28 | 13
CASSLAGDRGDGYTF | NA | TRBV7-3 | 15
CASALDLGNTIYF | NA | TRBV19 | 13
CASSVYSRTGDGYTF | NA | TRBV2 | 15
CASSGTISTGELFF | many | TRBV2 | 14
CASSPSNGPSSPQHF | NA | TRBV7-9 | 15
CASSLERLPGGYTF | few | TRBV7-3 | 14
CASSPLGQGNSYNEQFF | NA | TRBV5-4 | 17
CASGLGGFSEAFF | NA | TRBV12-5 | 13
CASSLITGGAEAFF | many | TRBV5-6 | 14
CASGPGESLVNTEAFF | few | TRBV2 | 16
CASSAPTEANEKLFF | once | TRBV7-8 | 15
CASSQDVGSGGNYGYTF | NA | TRBV4-1 | 17
CASSLTRPETQYF | NA | TRBV7-3 | 13
CAWRFPGAGELFF | NA | TRBV30 | 13
CASSDGRGMGNQPQHF | few | TRBV19 | 16
CASSLAPQTEQFF | NA | TRBV5-6 | 13
CASSLGRTEQETQYF | NA | TRBV7-9 | 15
CASSWGTEGTQYF | few | TRBV27 | 13
CASSPLGGRDTGELFF | many | TRBV9 | 16
CASSLGGLAGVQETQYF | many | TRBV7-8 | 17
CASAPGGSTDTQYF | few | TRBV11-2 | 14
CASSQRTVYNEQFF | NA | TRBV4-3 | 14
CAWRWLETQYF | NA | TRBV30 | 11
CAWSVTGTEAFF | NA | TRBV30 | 12
CATGEMNTEAFF | few | TRBV19 | 12
CASSLTGNYGYTF | NA | TRBV27 | 13
CASSEQGFAETQYF | NA | TRBV6-5 | 14
CASSLALTGELFF | many | TRBV7-2 | 13
CASSPLAANEQFF | few | TRBV4-1 | 13
CASSLGPGQGAGEQFF | NA | TRBV13 | 16
CASSPAPTSGGGGDTQYF | few | TRBV18 | 18
CASLRGGPNTGELFF | few | TRBV7-2 | 15
CASRQHYNSPLHF | few | TRBV19 | 13
CASSFSGQETQYF | NA | TRBV27 | 13
CASSRTTGGGETQYF | NA | TRBV4-1 | 15
CATSRGDIGGEAFF | NA | TRBV15 | 14
CASSPPGEQYF | NA | TRBV5-8 | 11
CASSPSGGADTQYF | NA | TRBV6-6 | 14
CASSDVFGGGEQYF | NA | TRBV6-5 | 14
CASSGGDTLNTEAFF | NA | TRBV5-1 | 15
CSVVGQGETQYF | many | TRBV29-1 | 12
CASSHNRDSLLYF | few | TRBV4-3 | 13
CAWIKGDFFVSSYNEQFF | NA | TRBV30 | 18
CASSLGRQPGETQYF | few | TRBV2 | 15